This T cell receptor (beta chain) was sequenced for a study of vaccination effects on CD4 cells after COVID-19. Overall study: Samples that were drawn after vaccination came a median of 72 days after the second dose. Study-wide results and limits: Marked clonal contraction of both clone types appeared late after vaccination.

With regard to this clone: Its matching antigen is unknown.

The germline CDR1 and CDR2 sequences are SGHTA and FQGNSA. V was shortened by 2 bases and J by 7 bases, with 11 bases between the two germline ends. The CDR3 runs to 13 residues. Only in-frame clones appear in the TCRdb table, and some are missing; sequencing was by immunoSEQ multiplex PCR. The table shows around 22,000 clones, with around 70% occurring only once. Pools of viral peptides were used by the ViraFEST assay to expand antigen-specific CD4+ T cells ahead of sequencing. The culture ran for approximately 10 days, and then CD4+ T cells were isolated. Everyone in the study got two shots of either the BNT162b2 or mRNA-1273 vaccine. Each culture well received a few million PBMC. These cells were then cultured in IMDM with roughly 9 IU/ml IL-2 and 8.5 to 10 ug/ml peptides.

The chain uses TRBV7-2 and TRBJ1-1, with D tentatively TRBD1 (5 bases). The sequence derives from a human donor who received a COVID-19 vaccine. Sample: CD4+ T cells from PBMCs cultured with HCoV-NL63 spike peptides, taken after COVID-19 vaccination. CDR3 amino acids: CASSLLGAGEAFF. Here the CDR3 DNA reads TGTGCCAGCAGCTTACTCGGGGCAGGTGAAGCTTTCTTT.